The 17 T cell receptor beta chains below all came from one sample that was sequenced in a study of blood T cell repertoires in COVID-19. Using immunoSEQ multiplex PCR, the repertoire was profiled, and TCRdb retains in-frame clones only, with some absent. The sample contains about 310,000 clones, roughly 90% of which appear only once. Input material: PBMCs or T cells enriched from blood (not recorded which). The receptor set was obtained from a man aged 60 to 75 who had recovered from COVID-19.

The chain recombines TRBV25-1 with TRBJ1-2; D is perhaps TRBD1 (5 bases). The CDR3 sequence is 14 residues long. Trimming shortened V by 1 base and J by 4 bases, and 10 bases separated the two germline ends. From germline, CDR1 is MGHDK and CDR2 SYGVNS. Here the CDR3 reads CASSESGQTYGYTF. The CDR3 DNA reads as TGTGCCAGCAGTGAATCAGGACAAACCTATGGCTACACCTTC.

The chain uses TRBV9 and TRBJ2-7, with a possible D match to TRBD1 (5 bases). Germline V CDR1 and CDR2: SGDLS, YYNGEE. The V gene lost 3 bases and the J gene lost 4 bases, with 14 bases spanning the gap. This CDR3 region has 14 residues. The CDR3 is CASSAGPRTYEQYF. CDR3 bases: TGTGCCAGCAGCGCCGGCCCCAGGACATACGAGCAGTACTTC.

The sample holds a few counts of this clone. The chain employs TRBV7-9 and TRBJ2-7, with TRBD1 matching 7 bases. After removal of 5 bases from V and 5 bases from J, the junction contained 12 bases not matched to a gene. This CDR3 contains 15 residues. Per the germline V gene, CDR1 is SEHNR and CDR2 is FQNEAQ (reference sequence). Here the CDR3 DNA reads TGTGCCAGCAGCGTCGGTTACAGGGGCGGCCACGAGCAGTACTTC. Its protein product is CASSVGYRGGHEQYF.

The chain couples TRBV3-1 (or the pseudogene TRBV3-2) to TRBJ1-2; tentative D call: TRBD1 (5 bases). The V and J ends lost 4 bases and 2 bases respectively, with 14 bases between them. The CDR3 contains 15 residues. Per germline, CDR1 LGHDT and CDR2 YNNKEL (reference sequence). The CDR3 DNA sequence: TGTGCCAGCAGCCTCGAGACAGTCCTCAACTATGGCTACACCTTC. It specifies CASSLETVLNYGYTF.

The rearrangement uses TRBV5-4 and TRBJ1-2, with 8 bases lining up with TRBD1. Germline V gene data show CDR1 as SGHNT and CDR2 as YYREEE (reference sequence). After removal of 1 base from V and 5 bases from J, the junction contained 7 bases not matched to a gene. This CDR3 comprises 15 residues. The CDR3, as DNA: TGTGCCAGCAGCTTGCAGGGGGCTTATAGTTATGGCTACACCTTC. It is translated as CASSLQGAYSYGYTF. The complete variable domain, with remaining parts taken from reference TRBV5-4 and TRBJ1-2, reads ETGVTQSPTHLIKTRGQQVTLRCSSQSGHNTVSWYQQALGQGPQFIFQYYREEENGRGNFPPRFSGLQFPNYSSELNVNALELDDSALYLCASSLQGAYSYGYTFGSGTRLTVV.

The chain combines TRBV4-2 with TRBJ1-2; 7 bases fit TRBD1. From germline, CDR1 is LGHNA and CDR2 YNFKEQ. The ends lost 0 bases at V and 7 bases at J; junction bases unmatched: 8. The CDR3 contains 15 residues. CDR3 DNA: TGTGCCAGCAGCCAAGATTTGAACAGGGGCTTTGGCTACACCTTC. Residues: CASSQDLNRGFGYTF.

This clone occurred a few times. This sequence joins TRBV21-1 and TRBJ1-3; the table's D call, TRBD1, was not checked against the DNA. TRBV21-1 is a pseudogene. The CDR3 has 11 amino acids. CDR3 protein: CEAGSGNTIYF. The CDR3 DNA follows: TGTGAAGCAGGGTCCGGAAACACCATATATTTT.

The chain employs TRBV7-2 and TRBJ2-7; weak D call: TRBD2 (6 bases). The CDR3 is 15 amino acids. The V and J ends lost 5 bases and 6 bases respectively, with 20 bases between them. CDR1 is SGHTA and CDR2 is FQGNSA in the germline V gene. DNA for the CDR3: TGTGCCAGCAGCCCGGGACTCGTCCACGACTCCGAGCAGTACTTC. The encoded protein is CASSPGLVHDSEQYF.

J is TRBJ2-7 and V is TRBV4-3, with D uncertain. The length of the CDR3 is 15 residues. The V gene lost 0 bases and the J gene lost 0 bases, with 9 bases spanning the gap. Looked up from germline, CDR1 is LGHNA and CDR2 is YSLEER. The CDR3 loop is CASSQDPRNSYEQYF. CDR3 sequence (DNA): TGCGCCAGCAGCCAAGACCCGAGGAACTCCTACGAGCAGTACTTC.

This sequence joins TRBV2 and TRBJ1-6; D may be TRBD1 (6 bases). Germline assignment: CDR1 SNHLY and CDR2 FYNNEI. This CDR3 is built from 17 residues. V gave up 5 bases and J gave up 7 bases, with 21 bases separating them. DNA for the CDR3: TGTGCCAGCAGTTCCGGCCCGACGACAGGCCTCAATTCACCCCTCCACTTT. Protein: CASSSGPTTGLNSPLHF. Using reference TRBV2 and TRBJ1-6 for the parts outside the CDR3, the full variable domain is EPEVTQTPSHQVTQMGQEVILRCVPISNHLYFYWYRQILGQKVEFLVSFYNNEISEKSEIFDDQFSVERPDGSNFTLKIRSTKLEDSAMYFCASSSGPTTGLNSPLHFGNGTRLTVT.

The rearrangement links TRBV6-5 to TRBJ2-3; D might be TRBD2 (5 bases). Germline CDR1 and CDR2: MNHEY and SVGAGI. There are 15 residues in the CDR3. V shed 3 bases and J shed 4 bases, with 14 bases lying between them. In DNA form, the CDR3 reads TGTGCCAGCAGTTATGCGGGTAAAACGGCAGATACGCAGTATTTT. It encodes CASSYAGKTADTQYF.

The chain combines TRBV5-1 with TRBJ2-3, with a possible D match to TRBD1 (5 bases). With 3 bases removed from V and 10 bases from J, the gap between germline ends came to 21 bases. Germline assignment: CDR1 SGHRS and CDR2 YFSETQ. This CDR3 comprises 15 residues. CDR3 bases: TGCGCCAGCAGCTCCCAACAGACAGCTCCGTCCGCGCAGTATTTT. As protein: CASSSQQTAPSAQYF.

J is TRBJ2-7 and V is TRBV19, with 9 positions matching TRBD1. V was pared by 5 bases and J by 2 bases, with 7 bases of the junction left unmatched. CDR3 length: 15 amino acids. The germline V gene encodes CDR1 LNHDA and CDR2 SQIVND (reference sequence). The CDR3, as DNA: TGTGCCAGTAGTGTGGGACAGGGAAATCCCTACGAGCAGTACTTC. Residues: CASSVGQGNPYEQYF.

The chain combines TRBV18 with TRBJ2-2; TRBD2 agrees at 10 bases. CDR3 length equals 16 residues. Trimming took 4 bases from V and 5 from J; bases not matched to a gene: 7. From germline, CDR1 is KGHSH and CDR2 LQKENI. DNA of the CDR3: TGTGCCAGCTCACTTTCTAGCGGGAGTAATACCGGGGAGCTGTTTTTT. It encodes CASSLSSGSNTGELFF.

The rearrangement joins TRBV5-1 to TRBJ2-1, with 14 bases fitting TRBD2. The CDR3 loop spans 15 amino acids. Germline V lookup: CDR1 SGHRS, CDR2 YFSETQ. Trimming took 4 bases from V and 10 from J; bases not matched to a gene: 7. The CDR3 region is CASSQGLAGVIEQFF. CDR3 sequence (DNA): TGCGCCAGCAGCCAGGGACTAGCGGGAGTTATAGAGCAGTTCTTC.

This chain joins TRBV28 and TRBJ1-2; maybe TRBD1 (6 bases). CDR3 size: 17 residues. Germline lookup yields CDR1 MDHEN and CDR2 SYDVKM. V shed 5 bases and J shed 7 bases, with 26 bases lying between them. The CDR3 coding sequence is TGTGCCAGCAGTACCCGGACAGCTAAGGGCGGGAGTAGTGGCTACACCTTC. This translates into CASSTRTAKGGSSGYTF.

The rearrangement links TRBV11-2 to TRBJ2-6; a weak D match, TRBD2 (6 bases). V was pared by 4 bases and J by 0 bases, with 13 bases between. Germline V gene lookup returns CDR1 SGHAT and CDR2 FQNNGV. This CDR3 has 17 residues. CDR3 in amino acids: CASSSGSYISGANVLTF. In DNA, the CDR3 is TGTGCCAGCAGCTCCGGGAGCTACATCTCTGGGGCCAACGTCCTGACTTTC. Looking up the rest from reference TRBV11-2 and TRBJ2-6 gives the full variable domain: EAGVAQSPRYKIIEKRQSVAFWCNPISGHATLYWYQQILGQGPKLLIQFQNNGVVDDSQLPKDRFSAERLKGVDSTLKIQPAKLEDSAVYLCASSSGSYISGANVLTFGAGSRLTVL.